These T cell receptor beta chains were read from a single sample in a study of Ad26.COV2.S vaccination and SARS-CoV-2 variants. The assay was immunoSEQ multiplex PCR, and TCRdb's table has in-frame clones only and misses some. The sample has about 250,000 clones, around nine tenths seen once. Sequences were derived from peripheral blood, sampled in a trial of Ad26.COV2.S vaccine versus placebo. The receptor source for this set is a person aged 18-60 years who received the Ad26.COV2.S COVID-19 vaccine or a placebo. Each CDR3 is given with its conserved first and last residue. The order of the fields is V gene, clone size, CDR3 length, D gene, J gene, CDR3 protein, CDR3 DNA. The D gene is left open where the match is weak. Rows may omit the clone size; those that give it use once, few, many or a size class.

TRBV19	-	15	-	TRBJ2-1	CASSITFGPYNEQFF	TGTGCCAGTAGTATTACGTTCGGCCCCTACAATGAGCAGTTCTTC
TRBV7-9	-	16	-	TRBJ1-1	CASRSQMDGLNTEAFF	TGTGCCAGCAGATCGCAGATGGACGGTTTGAACACTGAAGCTTTCTTT
TRBV6-2/TRBV6-3	-	11	-	TRBJ1-1	CASSSSTEAFF	TGTGCCAGCAGTTCCTCCACTGAAGCTTTCTTT
TRBV7-2	-	16	-	TRBJ2-3	CASSLWLGVGTDTQYF	TGTGCCAGCAGCTTATGGTTGGGAGTAGGCACAGATACGCAGTATTTT
TRBV5-1	-	13	-	TRBJ2-3	CASSWDSTDTQYF	TGCGCCAGCAGCTGGGACAGCACAGATACGCAGTATTTT
TRBV13	-	12	-	TRBJ2-5	CASSLTGETQYF	TGTGCCAGCAGCTTAACCGGAGAGACCCAGTACTTC
TRBV6-5	-	15	-	TRBJ1-4	CASSSGLFSNEKLFF	TGTGCCAGCAGTTCCGGACTTTTCTCTAATGAAAAACTGTTTTTT
TRBV19	-	17	-	TRBJ1-4	CASSLVTGTAPYEKLFF	TGTGCCAGTAGTCTAGTTACAGGGACCGCTCCATATGAAAAACTGTTTTTT
TRBV19	-	15	-	TRBJ1-6	CASSDQGAGGSPLHF	TGTGCCAGTAGCGACCAGGGAGCTGGGGGTTCACCCCTCCACTTT
TRBV5-1	once	15	-	TRBJ2-7	CASSVGLLSDYEQYF	TGCGCCAGCAGCGTGGGACTCCTAAGCGACTACGAGCAGTACTTC
TRBV29-1	once	14	TRBD2	TRBJ2-1	CSVVRTSGRNEQFF	TGCAGCGTTGTGAGGACTAGCGGGAGGAATGAGCAGTTCTTC
TRBV10-1	-	15	TRBD1	TRBJ2-1	CASSGTGRSYNEQFF	TGCGCCAGCAGTGGGACAGGGCGTTCCTACAATGAGCAGTTCTTC
TRBV6-4	-	14	TRBD2	TRBJ2-5	CASRGRGRKETQYF	TGTGCCAGCAGGGGGAGGGGAAGAAAGGAGACCCAGTACTTC
TRBV18	once	13	-	TRBJ1-1	CASSPQSEGRAFF	TGTGCCAGCTCACCACAATCGGAGGGTAGAGCTTTCTTT
TRBV2	-	16	TRBD1	TRBJ1-5	CASSRLDRWGNQPQHF	TGTGCCAGCAGTCGTTTGGACAGGTGGGGCAATCAGCCCCAGCATTTT
TRBV6-5	-	14	TRBD1	TRBJ1-2	CASSYSEGALGYTF	TGTGCCAGCAGTTACTCTGAGGGGGCACTAGGCTACACCTTC
TRBV9	once	17	TRBD2	TRBJ2-3	CASSVGTSGGATDTQYF	TGTGCCAGCAGCGTAGGAACTAGCGGGGGGGCCACAGATACGCAGTATTTT
TRBV7-2	-	14	-	TRBJ1-5	CASSLRQGNQPQHF	TGTGCCAGCAGCTTAAGGCAGGGCAATCAGCCCCAGCATTTT
TRBV7-9	-	14	-	TRBJ1-5	CASIDGPGTGPQHF	TGTGCCAGCATTGACGGCCCCGGGACCGGGCCCCAGCATTTT
TRBV27	-	14	-	TRBJ2-1	CASSLTLKVAEQFF	TGTGCCAGCAGTTTAACCCTCAAGGTGGCAGAGCAGTTCTTC
TRBV29-1	-	16	TRBD2	TRBJ2-2	CSVEGTSGGRAGELFF	TGCAGCGTTGAAGGGACTAGCGGGGGGCGAGCCGGGGAGCTGTTTTTT
TRBV6-6	-	14	-	TRBJ2-1	CATRMSSGYNEQFF	TGTGCCACCCGTATGAGCTCGGGTTACAATGAGCAGTTCTTC
TRBV27	-	16	-	TRBJ1-2	CASSLSGSRGRYGYTF	TGTGCCAGCAGTTTATCGGGTTCGAGGGGCCGTTATGGCTACACCTTC
TRBV4-3	-	17	-	TRBJ1-3	CASSQDFGRTSGNTIYF	TGCGCCAGCAGCCAAGACTTCGGCAGAACCTCTGGAAACACCATATATTTT
TRBV11-2	-	15	-	TRBJ2-1	CASSLDGSSYNEQFF	TGTGCCAGCAGCTTAGATGGTAGCTCCTACAATGAGCAGTTCTTC
TRBV11-2	-	13	-	TRBJ1-1	CASSRRQNTEAFF	TGTGCCAGCAGCCGCCGCCAGAACACTGAAGCTTTCTTT
TRBV5-4	-	15	-	TRBJ2-5	CASSLRTGASETQYF	TGTGCCAGCAGCCTAAGGACGGGGGCTTCGGAGACCCAGTACTTC
TRBV5-5	-	14	-	TRBJ1-6	CASSLSRENSPLHF	TGTGCCAGCAGCTTAAGCCGGGAGAATTCACCCCTCCACTTT
TRBV21-1	-	15	-	TRBJ1-3	CASSIRGTVRNTIYF	TGTGCTAGCAGCATCCGCGGGACAGTTCGAAACACCATATATTTT
TRBV5-1	-	13	TRBD2	TRBJ2-3	CASSSGTSGAKYF	TGCGCCAGCAGCTCCGGGACTAGCGGGGCCAAGTATTTT
TRBV5-1	-	17	TRBD2	TRBJ2-2	CASSPAAAGVVTGELFF	TGCGCCAGCAGCCCCGCTGCGGCGGGGGTCGTCACCGGGGAGCTGTTTTTT
TRBV4-3	-	17	-	TRBJ2-3	CASSPAVGDSSTDTQYF	TGCGCCAGCAGCCCAGCTGTGGGGGATTCTAGCACAGATACGCAGTATTTT
TRBV12-3/TRBV12-4	-	13	-	TRBJ1-1	CASSFGREIEAFF	TGTGCCAGCAGTTTTGGCAGGGAGATTGAAGCTTTCTTT
TRBV4-2	few	16	-	TRBJ2-2	CASSLIKRVDTGELFF	TGTGCCAGCAGCCTAATTAAGAGGGTTGACACCGGGGAGCTGTTTTTT
TRBV18	-	15	TRBD1	TRBJ1-3	CASSLDRSSGNTIYF	TGTGCCAGCTCACTGGACAGGTCCTCTGGAAACACCATATATTTT
TRBV18	-	15	TRBD1	TRBJ1-2	CASSPAMTGNYGYTF	TGTGCCAGCTCACCCGCTATGACAGGGAACTATGGCTACACCTTC
TRBV4-2	few	16	-	TRBJ1-5	CASSQQQGYSNQPQHF	TGTGCCAGCAGCCAGCAACAGGGTTATAGCAATCAGCCCCAGCATTTT
TRBV19	-	15	-	TRBJ1-2	CASRLSDRRGYGYTF	TGTGCCAGTAGGCTCTCTGACAGGAGAGGCTATGGCTACACCTTC
TRBV9	-	16	TRBD1	TRBJ1-2	CASSVDRQGLRDGYTF	TGTGCCAGCAGCGTAGACCGACAGGGCCTTAGGGATGGCTACACCTTC
TRBV10-2	-	14	-	TRBJ2-3	CASSVPGPADTQYF	TGCGCCAGCAGTGTACCGGGGCCGGCAGATACGCAGTATTTT
TRBV4-1	-	14	-	TRBJ1-4	CASSPGGLNEKLFF	TGCGCCAGCAGCCCCGGCGGGCTTAATGAAAAACTGTTTTTT